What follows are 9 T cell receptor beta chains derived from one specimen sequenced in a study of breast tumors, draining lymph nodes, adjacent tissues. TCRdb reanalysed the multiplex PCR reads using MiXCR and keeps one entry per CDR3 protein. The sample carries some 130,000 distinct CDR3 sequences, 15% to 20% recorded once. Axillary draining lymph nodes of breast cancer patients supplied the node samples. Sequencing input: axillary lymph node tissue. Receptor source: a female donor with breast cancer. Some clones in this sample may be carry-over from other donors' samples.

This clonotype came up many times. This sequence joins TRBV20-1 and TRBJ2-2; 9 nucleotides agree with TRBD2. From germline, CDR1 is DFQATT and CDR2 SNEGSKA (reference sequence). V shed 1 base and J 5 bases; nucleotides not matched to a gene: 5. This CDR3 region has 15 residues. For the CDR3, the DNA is TGCAGTGCTAGAGCGGGGCGGGGGGGGACCGGGGAGCTGTTTTTT. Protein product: CSARAGRGGTGELFF.

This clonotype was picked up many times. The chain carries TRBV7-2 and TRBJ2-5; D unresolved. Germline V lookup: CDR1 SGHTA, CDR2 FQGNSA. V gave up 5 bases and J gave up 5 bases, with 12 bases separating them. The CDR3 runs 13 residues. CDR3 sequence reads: CASSDKMGETQYF. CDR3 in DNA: TGTGCCAGCAGCGATAAGATGGGGGAGACCCAGTACTTC.

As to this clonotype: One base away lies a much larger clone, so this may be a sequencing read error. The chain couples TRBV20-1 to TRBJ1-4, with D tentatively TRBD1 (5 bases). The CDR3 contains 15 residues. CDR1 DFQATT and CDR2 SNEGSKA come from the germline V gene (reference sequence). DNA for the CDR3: TGCGGTGCTAGAGATCTCGGGCAGGGCCGTGAAAAACTGTTTTTT. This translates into CGARDLGQGREKLFF.

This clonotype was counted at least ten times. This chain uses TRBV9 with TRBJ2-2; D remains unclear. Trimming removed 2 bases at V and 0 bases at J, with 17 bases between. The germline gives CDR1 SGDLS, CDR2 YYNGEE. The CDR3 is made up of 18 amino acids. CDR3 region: CASSVNEQKFANTGELFF. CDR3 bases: TGTGCCAGCAGCGTTAATGAGCAAAAATTCGCGAACACCGGGGAGCTGTTTTTT.

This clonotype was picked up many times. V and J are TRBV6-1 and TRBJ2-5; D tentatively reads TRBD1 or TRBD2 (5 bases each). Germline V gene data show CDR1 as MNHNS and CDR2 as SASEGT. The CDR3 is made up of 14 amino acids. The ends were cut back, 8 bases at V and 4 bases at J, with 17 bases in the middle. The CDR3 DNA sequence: TGTGCCAGCTTTGACGGGGCGGACGGAGAGACCCAGTACTTC. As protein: CASFDGADGETQYF.

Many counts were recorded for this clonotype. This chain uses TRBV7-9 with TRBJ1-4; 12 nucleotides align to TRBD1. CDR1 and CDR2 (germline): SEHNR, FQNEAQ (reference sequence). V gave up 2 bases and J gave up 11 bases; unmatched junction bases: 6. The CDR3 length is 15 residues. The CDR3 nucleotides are TGTGCCAGCAGCTTATCCGGGACAGGGGGCGAGAAACTGTTTTTT. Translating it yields CASSLSGTGGEKLFF. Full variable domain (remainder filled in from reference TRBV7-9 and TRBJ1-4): DTGVSQNPRHKITKRGQNVTFRCDPISEHNRLYWYRQTLGQGPEFLTYFQNEAQLEKSRLLSDRFSAERPKGSFSTLEIQRTEQGDSAMYLCASSLSGTGGEKLFFGSGTQLSVL.

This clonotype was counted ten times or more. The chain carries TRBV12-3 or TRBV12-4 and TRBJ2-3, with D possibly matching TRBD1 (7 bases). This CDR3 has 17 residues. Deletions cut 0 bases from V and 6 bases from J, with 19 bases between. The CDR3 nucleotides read TGTGCCAGCAGTTTAGCCCGACAGGGAGGTTATTCCGATACGCAGTATTTT. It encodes CASSLARQGGYSDTQYF.

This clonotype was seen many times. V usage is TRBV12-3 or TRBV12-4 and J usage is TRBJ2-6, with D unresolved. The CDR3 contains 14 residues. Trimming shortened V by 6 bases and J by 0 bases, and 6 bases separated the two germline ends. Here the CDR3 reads CASSSSSGANVLTF. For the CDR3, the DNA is TGTGCCAGCAGCTCGAGCTCTGGGGCCAACGTCCTGACTTTC.

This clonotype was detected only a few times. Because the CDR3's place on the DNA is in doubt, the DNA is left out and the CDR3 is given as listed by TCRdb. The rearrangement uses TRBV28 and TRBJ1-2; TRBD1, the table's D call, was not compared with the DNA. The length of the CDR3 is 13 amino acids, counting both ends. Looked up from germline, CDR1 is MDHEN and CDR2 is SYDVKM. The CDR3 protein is CASSFGAGYGYTF.